This entry lists 28 T cell receptor beta chains sequenced from one sample in a study of cytomegalovirus exposure and HLA in healthy donors. Clones were read by immunoSEQ multiplex PCR, and TCRdb kept only the in-frame ones, dropping some. This sample has roughly 120,000 clones; 85% to 90% occur once, and the top ten carry around 1.9%. Sequenced input: PBMCs. These receptors were collected from a woman aged 30 to 39 in good health and CMV-seronegative.

This chain links TRBV27 with TRBJ2-1, with D perhaps matching TRBD1 (5 bases). Trimming removed 5 bases at V and 4 bases at J, with 12 bases between. The CDR3 runs 14 residues. Germline values: CDR1 MNHEY, CDR2 SMNVEV (reference sequence). In DNA, the CDR3 is TGTGCCAGCAGTATAAGACAGTCGTACAATGAGCAGTTCTTC. It is translated as CASSIRQSYNEQFF.

This rearrangement joins TRBV6-5 to TRBJ2-5, with D perhaps matching TRBD2 (5 bases). This CDR3 has 12 residues. Trimming cost V 6 bases and J 5 bases, with 10 bases left between them. Germline V lookup: CDR1 MNHEY, CDR2 SVGAGI. The CDR3 bases are TGTGCCAGCAGATCTAGCAGGGAGACCCAGTACTTC. It translates to CASRSSRETQYF.

V gene TRBV7-9 combines with J gene TRBJ2-7; D remains ambiguous. This CDR3 comprises 12 residues. Trimming removed 4 bases from V and 2 bases from J, with 6 bases in between. Germline V gene data show CDR1 as SEHNR and CDR2 as FQNEAQ (reference sequence). The CDR3 sequence is CASSSQTYEQYF. The CDR3 coding sequence is TGTGCCAGCAGCTCCCAGACCTACGAGCAGTACTTC.

The chain links TRBV9 to TRBJ2-5, with 9 bases identical to TRBD2. V lost 3 bases, J lost 1 base, and 7 bases stayed unmatched. The CDR3 has 16 amino acids. Germline loops: CDR1 SGDLS, CDR2 YYNGEE. The CDR3 DNA is TGTGCCAGCAGCGCAGGCTCGACTAGCGGCCAAGAGACCCAGTACTTC. Protein product: CASSAGSTSGQETQYF.

The chain is built from TRBV29-1 and TRBJ2-1; D is perhaps TRBD2 (5 bases). CDR1 is SQVTM, CDR2 ANQGSEA, per germline. The CDR3 is 14 amino acids. With 5 bases removed from V and 0 bases from J, the gap between germline ends came to 11 bases. The chain's CDR3 is CSVPTKSSYNEQFF. The CDR3 region has the DNA TGCAGCGTTCCGACTAAGAGCTCCTACAATGAGCAGTTCTTC.

This chain links TRBV21-1 with TRBJ1-2; TRBD1, the table's D call, was not compared with the DNA. TRBV21-1 is termed a pseudogene. This CDR3 region has 16 residues. The CDR3 DNA is TGTGCCAGCAGCAAAGTACCGGGACAGGGGGGTTATGGCTACACCTTC. Translating it yields CASSKVPGQGGYGYTF.

The chain is built from TRBV19 and TRBJ1-3; 8 nucleotides line up with TRBD1. J was trimmed by 8 bases and V by 5 bases; bases with no gene match: 14. The CDR3 covers 16 residues. Germline CDR1 is LNHDA and CDR2 is SQIVND (reference sequence). The CDR3 protein is CASSLFVGQGADTIYF. The CDR3, as DNA: TGTGCCAGTAGTCTCTTCGTTGGACAGGGTGCGGACACCATATATTTT.

The CDR3 coding sequence is TGTGCCAGTAGTAGCCGGGGACTACCCGAGCAGTTCTTC. Encoded protein: CASSSRGLPEQFF. The chain has TRBV19 and TRBJ2-1; 7 positions match TRBD2. V dropped 4 bases and J dropped 10; count of bases not matched to a gene: 7. The CDR3 extends over 13 amino acids. CDR1 and CDR2 from the germline V gene are LNHDA and SQIVND (reference sequence).

The rearrangement uses TRBV27 and TRBJ1-2; TRBD1 matches at 7 bases. Germline assignment: CDR1 MNHEY and CDR2 SMNVEV (reference sequence). Germline trimming cut 0 bases from V and 2 bases from J; bases unmatched to any gene: 6. There are 16 residues in the CDR3. CDR3 sequence: CASSLSGTEENYGYTF. DNA of the CDR3: TGTGCCAGCAGTTTATCGGGGACAGAAGAGAACTATGGCTACACCTTC.

The rearrangement uses TRBV27 and TRBJ2-3; TRBD1 agrees at 9 bases. V trimming: 0 bases; J trimming: 7 bases; junction bases outside the gene matches: 5. The length of the CDR3 is 15 residues. Germline CDR1 is MNHEY and CDR2 is SMNVEV (reference sequence). The CDR3 sequence: CASSLSGQGGYTQYF. The CDR3 DNA reads as TGTGCCAGCAGTTTATCGGGACAGGGCGGCTATACGCAGTATTTT.

J is TRBJ2-5 and V is TRBV5-8; D is perhaps TRBD1 (6 bases). V dropped 0 bases and J dropped 13 bases, with 10 bases sitting between them. The CDR3 is 11 residues long. Germline values: CDR1 SGHTS, CDR2 YDEGEE. The CDR3 bases are TGTGCCAGCAGCTTGGGGGCAGGGGCGTACTTC. Translating it yields CASSLGAGAYF.

The chain carries TRBV6-5 and TRBJ1-2, with a weak D call TRBD1 (5 bases). Deletions cut 5 bases from V and 1 base from J, with 8 bases between. The CDR3 extends over 13 amino acids. Germline loops: CDR1 MNHEY, CDR2 SVGAGI. The CDR3 nucleotides read TGTGCCAGCAGTCCTGACAGTAACTATGGCTACACCTTC. Residues: CASSPDSNYGYTF.

This chain links TRBV12-5 with TRBJ2-2, with D possibly being TRBD1 (6 bases). V was pared by 6 bases and J by 1 base, with 15 bases between. The CDR3 contains 16 residues. CDR1 and CDR2 (germline): LGHNT, FRNRAP. The CDR3 region has the DNA TGTGCTAGTGGGCGCCGGGACAATTTGAACACCGGGGAGCTGTTTTTT. Its translation is CASGRRDNLNTGELFF.

As DNA, the CDR3 is TGTGCCAGCTCACCAGGGCTCCAAGAGACCCAGTACTTC. This gives the protein CASSPGLQETQYF. The chain uses TRBV18 and TRBJ2-5; D not resolved. The ends were cut back, 2 bases at V and 1 base at J, with 5 bases in the middle. CDR1 is KGHSH, CDR2 LQKENI, per germline. This CDR3 is 13 amino acids long. Using reference TRBV18 and TRBJ2-5 for the parts outside the CDR3, the full variable domain is NAGVMQNPRHLVRRRGQEARLRCSPMKGHSHVYWYRQLPEEGLKFMVYLQKENIIDESGMPKERFSAEFPKEGPSILRIQQVVRGDSAAYFCASSPGLQETQYFGPGTRLLVL.

This rearrangement joins TRBV6-6 to TRBJ2-3; the D is unclear. Germline CDR1 reads MNHNY; CDR2 reads SVGAGI (reference sequence). CDR3 length: 13 amino acids. V lost 0 bases, J lost 5 bases, and 6 bases lay in between. The CDR3 nucleotides read TGTGCCAGCAGTTACTCTTCGGGAGATACGCAGTATTTT. Translation: CASSYSSGDTQYF.

The V gene is TRBV10-3, the J gene TRBJ2-7; 11 bases fit TRBD2. The CDR3 is made up of 17 amino acids. Trimming cost V 3 bases and J 4 bases; bases outside gene matches: 11. Germline CDR1 is ENHRY and CDR2 is SYGVKD. The DNA for the CDR3 is TGTGCCATCAGTGACCCTAGCGGGGGGTCCTACCTATACGAGCAGTACTTC. Translation: CAISDPSGGSYLYEQYF.

The rearrangement uses TRBV18 and TRBJ2-4; 11 bases align to TRBD2. CDR1 is KGHSH, CDR2 LQKENI, per germline. The CDR3 runs to 20 residues. V lost 0 bases to trimming and J lost 0 bases; unmatched junction nucleotides: 10. The CDR3 sequence is CASSPPSLAGGHLAKNIQYF. CDR3 DNA: TGTGCCAGCTCACCACCAAGCCTAGCGGGGGGCCACCTAGCCAAAAACATTCAGTACTTC.

This clone was observed a few times. CDR3 bases: TGCGCCAGCAGGACAGGGGGCAATCAGCCCCAGCATTTT. It translates to CASRTGGNQPQHF. The chain is built from TRBV5-1 and TRBJ1-5; 8 nucleotides agree with TRBD1. CDR3 size: 13 residues. Trimming removed 5 bases from V and 2 bases from J; junction bases left unmatched: 0. Germline lookup yields CDR1 SGHRS and CDR2 YFSETQ.

The V and J genes are TRBV5-1 and TRBJ2-7, with a tentative D call TRBD2 (6 bases). Germline CDR1 SGHRS, CDR2 YFSETQ. The V gene lost 4 bases and the J gene lost 2 bases, with 13 bases spanning the gap. This CDR3 contains 14 residues. Here the CDR3 reads CASSPNGGTYEQYF. In nucleotides, the CDR3 is TGCGCCAGCAGCCCGAACGGGGGAACCTACGAGCAGTACTTC.

The chain has TRBV2 and TRBJ2-7; D is unclear. This CDR3 is 16 amino acids long. The germline V and J ends were trimmed by 6 bases and 0 bases, with 18 bases remaining between them. Germline-derived CDR1 and CDR2 are SNHLY and FYNNEI. The CDR3 spells CASRGSTTLSSYEQYF. CDR3 nucleotide sequence: TGTGCCAGCAGAGGTTCGACAACCCTTAGCTCCTACGAGCAGTACTTC.

The gene calls are TRBV7-8 and TRBJ2-2; 10 nucleotides align to TRBD1. This CDR3 is 15 amino acids long. Trimming took 5 bases from V and 5 from J; bases not matched to a gene: 5. CDR1 is SGHVS, CDR2 FQNEAQ, per germline. CDR3 DNA: TGTGCCAGCAGCCCGGGGACAGGGGTAACCGGGGAGCTGTTTTTT. It encodes CASSPGTGVTGELFF. The full variable domain, with the rest looked up from reference TRBV7-8 and TRBJ2-2, is GAGVSQSPRYKVAKRGQDVALRCDPISGHVSLFWYQQALGQGPEFLTYFQNEAQLDKSGLPSDRFFAERPEGSVSTLKIQRTQQEDSAVYLCASSPGTGVTGELFFGEGSRLTVL.

V is TRBV2 and J is TRBJ2-7; possibly TRBD1 for D (6 bases). Trimming cost V 6 bases and J 3 bases, with 9 bases left between them. The germline V gene has CDR1 SNHLY and CDR2 FYNNEI. CDR3 length: 12 residues. CDR3 amino acids: CASSGTHYEQYF. DNA for the CDR3: TGTGCCAGCAGCGGGACACACTACGAGCAGTACTTC. The entire variable domain, with the rest obtained from reference TRBV2 and TRBJ2-7, is as follows: EPEVTQTPSHQVTQMGQEVILRCVPISNHLYFYWYRQILGQKVEFLVSFYNNEISEKSEIFDDQFSVERPDGSNFTLKIRSTKLEDSAMYFCASSGTHYEQYFGPGTRLTVT.

This chain links TRBV6-6 with TRBJ1-2; D possibly corresponds to TRBD1 (5 bases). Trimming removed 4 bases at V and 4 bases at J, with 13 bases between. The CDR3 contains 14 residues. In germline, CDR1 is MNHNY, CDR2 SVGAGI (reference sequence). CDR3 protein: CASSSPTGPYGYTF. The DNA for the CDR3 is TGTGCCAGCAGTTCGCCTACAGGCCCCTATGGCTACACCTTC.

The chain links TRBV18 to TRBJ2-4; 9 bases fit TRBD1. Losses at the gene ends were 4 bases for V and 0 bases for J; bases not matched to a gene: 7. The CDR3 is made up of 17 amino acids. Germline V gives CDR1 KGHSH, CDR2 LQKENI. Here the CDR3 reads CASSRETGGVAKNIQYF. CDR3 coding DNA: TGTGCCAGCTCACGGGAGACAGGGGGAGTAGCCAAAAACATTCAGTACTTC.

The chain employs TRBV30 and TRBJ1-5; D unresolved. Germline V lookup: CDR1 GTSNPN, CDR2 SVGIG (reference sequence). Trimming removed 1 base at V and 4 bases at J, with 5 bases between. This CDR3 is 12 amino acids long. CDR3 region: CAWSDKNQPQHF. CDR3 bases: TGTGCCTGGAGTGACAAAAATCAGCCCCAGCATTTT.

The sample holds a few counts of this clone. The chain employs TRBV18 and TRBJ2-3, with TRBD1 identical over 9 bases. CDR1 and CDR2 (germline): KGHSH, LQKENI. Germline trimming cut 6 bases from V and 2 bases from J; bases unmatched to any gene: 9. The CDR3 length is 16 residues. CDR3: CASSPAGQGPTDTQYF. The CDR3, as DNA: TGTGCCAGCTCCCCTGCGGGACAGGGACCCACAGATACGCAGTATTTT. The full variable domain, completed using reference TRBV18 and TRBJ2-3, is NAGVMQNPRHLVRRRGQEARLRCSPMKGHSHVYWYRQLPEEGLKFMVYLQKENIIDESGMPKERFSAEFPKEGPSILRIQQVVRGDSAAYFCASSPAGQGPTDTQYFGPGTRLTVL.

V and J are TRBV19 and TRBJ1-6, with unresolved D. The length of the CDR3 is 16 residues. V lost 3 bases to trimming and J lost 4 bases, with 13 bases between them. CDR1 and CDR2 from the germline V gene are LNHDA and SQIVND (reference sequence). The CDR3 protein is CASSIQAQTYNSPLHF. In nucleotides, the CDR3 is TGTGCCAGTAGTATTCAGGCCCAAACTTATAATTCACCCCTCCACTTT.

This chain uses TRBV2 with TRBJ2-2; possible D gene TRBD2, 5 bases. Trimming pared 8 bases from V and 6 bases from J, leaving 16 bases between. Germline assignment: CDR1 SNHLY and CDR2 FYNNEI. The CDR3 is made up of 14 amino acids. The CDR3 DNA reads TGTGCCAGCCTCCGGGAATTCGCTTCCGGGGAGCTGTTTTTT. This sequence encodes CASLREFASGELFF.